A single sample gave rise to the 23 T cell receptor beta chains below, sequenced in a study of high-grade serous ovarian cancer treatment subgroups. Tumor samples were obtained before definitive surgery or chemotherapy. TCRdb's copy holds only in-frame clones and misses some; the assay was immunoSEQ multiplex PCR. The top ten hold around an eighth of the sample, which has about 2,300 clones, around 65% seen once. Sequencing used tumor tissue. The receptors shown here come from a human donor with high-grade serous ovarian cancer.

This clone was counted a single time. The chain combines TRBV6-6 with TRBJ2-7; no clear D gene. V was clipped by 1 base and J by 0 bases, with 4 bases between them. Germline V gene sequence: CDR1 MNHNY, CDR2 SVGAGI (reference sequence). CDR3 length: 13 amino acids. The CDR3 here is CASSYLTSYEQYF. The CDR3 region has the DNA TGTGCCAGCAGTTACTTGACCTCCTACGAGCAGTACTTC.

This chain joins TRBV18 and TRBJ2-3, with 7 bases matching TRBD2. Germline V gene lookup returns CDR1 KGHSH and CDR2 LQKENI. The CDR3 extends over 17 amino acids. The V and J ends lost 2 bases and 2 bases, in that order; junction bases with no gene match: 10. Written as DNA, the CDR3 is TGTGCCAGCTCACCAGATGGCCCCCGGGACTACACAGATACGCAGTATTTT. Its protein is CASSPDGPRDYTDTQYF.

The chain combines TRBV5-1 with TRBJ1-5, with a tentative D call TRBD1 (6 bases). In germline, CDR1 is SGHRS, CDR2 YFSETQ. This CDR3 comprises 14 residues. V was shortened by 2 bases and J by 6 bases, with 12 bases between the two germline ends. CDR3 in amino acids: CASSFEGGSQPQHF. The CDR3 DNA sequence: TGCGCCAGCAGCTTTGAGGGGGGCAGTCAGCCCCAGCATTTT.

This clone was picked up a small number of times. V usage is TRBV29-1 and J usage is TRBJ2-7; tentative D call: TRBD1 (6 bases). V shed 6 bases and J shed 3 bases, with 15 bases lying between them. The CDR3 is made up of 13 amino acids. CDR1 and CDR2 (germline): SQVTM, ANQGSEA. In DNA, the CDR3 is TGCAGCGTCCAGGGGCAGGCCCGCTACGAGCAGTACTTC. Residues: CSVQGQARYEQYF.

This sequence joins TRBV6-5 and TRBJ1-1; possibly TRBD1 for D (5 bases). The germline V gene has CDR1 MNHEY and CDR2 SVGAGI. The CDR3 spans 13 residues. Trimming removed 6 bases from V and 6 bases from J, with 14 bases in between. In DNA form, the CDR3 reads TGTGCCAGCAGCCGCGGGACTGACTCTGAAGCTTTCTTT. This translates into CASSRGTDSEAFF.

The CDR3 coding sequence is TGTGCCAGCAGCTCAGACGGTGGAAACACCATATATTTT. Protein: CASSSDGGNTIYF. The chain is built from TRBV11-1 and TRBJ1-3; D unclear. Germline CDR1 SGHAT, CDR2 FQDESV (reference sequence). This CDR3 has 13 amino acids. The V and J ends lost 4 bases and 3 bases respectively, with 7 bases between them.

The chain recombines TRBV7-2 with TRBJ1-2; D ambiguous. Germline V lookup: CDR1 SGHTA, CDR2 FQGNSA. Trimming removed 1 base at V and 3 bases at J, with 9 bases between. The CDR3 has 14 residues. CDR3 amino acids: CASSLVGGDYGYTF. For the CDR3, the DNA is TGTGCCAGCAGCTTAGTGGGCGGGGACTATGGCTACACCTTC.

The V and J genes are TRBV11-2 and TRBJ2-5; D not certain. Trimming removed 4 bases at V and 4 bases at J, with 13 bases between. Germline V lookup: CDR1 SGHAT, CDR2 FQNNGV. The CDR3 covers 14 residues. CDR3 loop: CASSSAGPAETQYF. The CDR3 DNA is TGTGCCAGCAGCTCGGCTGGCCCCGCAGAGACCCAGTACTTC.

CDR3 in DNA: TGTGCCAGCAAATTGGGAGGGCCGGTGAATGAGCAGTTCTTC. Its translation is CASKLGGPVNEQFF. The chain has TRBV11-2 and TRBJ2-1, with 7 bases aligning to TRBD2. Germline lookup yields CDR1 SGHAT and CDR2 FQNNGV. V dropped 7 bases and J dropped 7; count of bases not matched to a gene: 10. The CDR3 consists of 14 residues.

This clone was detected once. V gene TRBV5-1 combines with J gene TRBJ2-5; TRBD1 matches 9 bases. There are 19 residues in the CDR3. Unmatched junction bases numbered 19, after V lost 4 bases and J lost 3 bases. The germline gives CDR1 SGHRS, CDR2 YFSETQ. The CDR3 DNA is TGCGCCAGCAGCCCGTGGGCCCCTTCCCCCTGGGACAGGGAAGAGACCCAGTACTTC. Residues: CASSPWAPSPWDREETQYF.

The chain combines TRBV30 with TRBJ2-7, with D hard to call. The CDR3 is 15 amino acids. The V end lost 4 bases, the J end lost 3 bases, and 19 bases lay between the germline ends. The V gene's germline CDR1 is GTSNPN and CDR2 SVGIG (reference sequence). CDR3 in DNA: TGTGCCTGGACACGGCCCTTGGTGGGTAGCTACGAGCAGTACTTC. The encoded protein is CAWTRPLVGSYEQYF.

V is TRBV6-4 and J is TRBJ2-2; the D gene could be TRBD1 or TRBD2 (6 bases each). The V and J ends lost 2 bases and 4 bases respectively, with 11 bases between them. The CDR3 totals 15 residues. Germline V gene data show CDR1 as MRHNA and CDR2 as SNTAGT. The CDR3 region is CASSDEGGGTGELFF. The CDR3 DNA reads as TGTGCCAGCAGTGACGAGGGGGGCGGCACCGGGGAGCTGTTTTTT.

The chain is built from TRBV11-2 and TRBJ2-3, with 10 bases fitting TRBD2. Germline trimming cut 5 bases from V and 2 bases from J; bases unmatched to any gene: 7. This CDR3 contains 16 residues. CDR1 is SGHAT and CDR2 is FQNNGV in the germline V gene. CDR3 in DNA: TGTGCCAGCAGCCCGGCTAGCGGGAGAAACACAGATACGCAGTATTTT. Translating it yields CASSPASGRNTDTQYF.

The chain links TRBV9 to TRBJ2-1; 8 positions agree with TRBD2. V trimming: 2 bases; J trimming: 2 bases; junction bases outside the gene matches: 6. The CDR3 loop spans 16 amino acids. From germline, CDR1 is SGDLS and CDR2 YYNGEE. CDR3 loop: CASSVRGGGAYNEQFF. Here the CDR3 DNA reads TGTGCCAGCAGCGTTCGGGGGGGAGGGGCCTACAATGAGCAGTTCTTC.

The rearrangement joins TRBV29-1 to TRBJ2-7, with a tentative D call TRBD2 (6 bases). Germline CDR1 reads SQVTM; CDR2 reads ANQGSEA. V lost 1 base and J 1 base, leaving 14 bases between the germline ends. This CDR3 region has 15 residues. CDR3 protein: CSVEVTRVGSYEQYF. CDR3 DNA: TGCAGCGTTGAAGTGACTAGAGTCGGGTCCTACGAGCAGTACTTC.

There are a few counts of this clone. J is TRBJ1-1 and V is TRBV13; D remains unclear. Trimming stripped 0 bases from V and 1 base from J, with 15 bases between. The germline CDR1 and CDR2 sequences are PRHDT and FYEKMQ (reference sequence). The CDR3 length is 17 residues. The CDR3 coding sequence is TGTGCCAGCAGCTTAGGGGTCATCCAAGAGGGGAACACTGAAGCTTTCTTT. This gives the protein CASSLGVIQEGNTEAFF.

CDR3 region: CASSLGLAGVGELFF. The CDR3 nucleotides read TGTGCCAGCAGCTTGGGACTAGCGGGAGTCGGGGAGCTGTTTTTT. The V gene is TRBV9, the J gene TRBJ2-2; 14 bases match TRBD2. Germline trimming cut 4 bases from V and 7 bases from J; bases unmatched to any gene: 3. This CDR3 is 15 amino acids long. CDR1 and CDR2 from the germline V gene are SGDLS and YYNGEE.

The gene calls are TRBV2 and TRBJ2-6; D is ambiguous. From germline, CDR1 is SNHLY and CDR2 FYNNEI. V dropped 6 bases and J dropped 0 bases, with 6 bases sitting between them. The CDR3 totals 14 residues. CDR3 sequence reads: CASRVYSGANVLTF. CDR3 nucleotides: TGTGCCAGCAGGGTATACTCTGGGGCCAACGTCCTGACTTTC. The variable domain in full, with the rest retrieved from reference TRBV2 and TRBJ2-6, is EPEVTQTPSHQVTQMGQEVILRCVPISNHLYFYWYRQILGQKVEFLVSFYNNEISEKSEIFDDQFSVERPDGSNFTLKIRSTKLEDSAMYFCASRVYSGANVLTFGAGSRLTVL.

V usage is TRBV7-6 and J usage is TRBJ2-2; 7 positions match TRBD2. The CDR3 has 15 residues. Losses at the gene ends were 2 bases for V and 4 bases for J; bases not matched to a gene: 4. CDR1 SGHVS and CDR2 FNYEAQ come from the germline V gene. The CDR3 spells CASSLSGMVTGELFF. CDR3 nucleotide sequence: TGTGCCAGCAGCTTAAGCGGGATGGTCACCGGGGAGCTGTTTTTT. Using reference TRBV7-6 and TRBJ2-2 for the parts outside the CDR3, the full variable domain is GAGVSQSPRYKVTKRGQDVALRCDPISGHVSLYWYRQALGQGPEFLTYFNYEAQQDKSGLPNDRFSAERPEGSISTLTIQRTEQRDSAMYRCASSLSGMVTGELFFGEGSRLTVL.

This chain links TRBV29-1 with TRBJ1-2; no definite D call. The CDR3 totals 11 residues. V lost 4 bases to trimming and J lost 4 bases, with 7 bases between them. Looked up from germline, CDR1 is SQVTM and CDR2 is ANQGSEA. The CDR3 reads CSVAQSYGYTF. DNA of the CDR3: TGCAGCGTTGCACAGAGCTATGGCTACACCTTC.

The V call is TRBV2, the J call TRBJ2-5; a weak D match, TRBD2 (6 bases). The ends were cut back, 6 bases at V and 5 bases at J, with 10 bases in the middle. CDR1 is SNHLY, CDR2 FYNNEI, per germline. The CDR3 contains 12 residues. The CDR3 reads CASRGGWETQYF. The CDR3 region has the DNA TGTGCCAGCAGGGGGGGTTGGGAGACCCAGTACTTC.

V is TRBV27 and J is TRBJ2-1, with 13 nucleotides matching TRBD2. V lost 5 bases, J lost 4 bases, and 11 bases stayed unmatched. The germline V gene has CDR1 MNHEY and CDR2 SMNVEV (reference sequence). CDR3 length equals 18 residues. The CDR3: CASSPRLAGGTFYNEQFF. For the CDR3, the DNA is TGTGCCAGCAGTCCCAGACTAGCGGGAGGCACGTTTTACAATGAGCAGTTCTTC.

This clone showed up just once. The V call is TRBV6-6, the J call TRBJ1-3; D possibly corresponds to TRBD1 (6 bases). Looked up from germline, CDR1 is MNHNY and CDR2 is SVGAGI (reference sequence). Trimming removed 4 bases at V and 4 bases at J, with 14 bases between. The CDR3 has 15 amino acids. CDR3 loop: CASSSTQGYGNTIYF. The DNA for the CDR3 is TGTGCCAGCAGTTCCACTCAGGGGTACGGAAACACCATATATTTT.